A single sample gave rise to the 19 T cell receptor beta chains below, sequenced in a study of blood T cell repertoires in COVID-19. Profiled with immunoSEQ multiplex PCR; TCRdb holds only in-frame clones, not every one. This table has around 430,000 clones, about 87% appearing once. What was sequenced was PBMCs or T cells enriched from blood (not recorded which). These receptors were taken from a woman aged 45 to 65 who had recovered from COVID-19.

The CDR3 nucleotides read TGTGCCAGCAGTCAATACCCGGGGTATCTCACAGATACGCAGTATTTT. Protein product: CASSQYPGYLTDTQYF. The chain is built from TRBV7-9 and TRBJ2-3; TRBD2 might be the D (5 bases). CDR1 and CDR2 from the germline V gene are SEHNR and FQNEAQ (reference sequence). The V and J ends lost 6 bases and 2 bases respectively, with 18 bases between them. The CDR3 covers 16 residues.

The CDR3 sequence is CASWRGNTEAFF. The DNA for the CDR3 is TGTGCCAGCTGGCGGGGGAACACTGAAGCTTTCTTT. The chain links TRBV2 to TRBJ1-1; no firm D call. Trimming left V 8 bases short and J 1 base short, with 8 bases between. From germline, CDR1 is SNHLY and CDR2 FYNNEI. This CDR3 is 12 amino acids long. Combining the CDR3 with reference TRBV2 and TRBJ1-1 gives the whole variable domain EPEVTQTPSHQVTQMGQEVILRCVPISNHLYFYWYRQILGQKVEFLVSFYNNEISEKSEIFDDQFSVERPDGSNFTLKIRSTKLEDSAMYFCASWRGNTEAFFGQGTRLTVV.

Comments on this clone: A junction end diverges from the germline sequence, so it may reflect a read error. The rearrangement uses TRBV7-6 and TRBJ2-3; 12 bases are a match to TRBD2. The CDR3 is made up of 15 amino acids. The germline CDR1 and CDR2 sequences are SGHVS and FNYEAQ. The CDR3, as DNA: TGTGCCAGCAGCCTAGCGGGGGGGAGCACAGATACGCAGTATTTT. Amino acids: CASSLAGGSTDTQYF.

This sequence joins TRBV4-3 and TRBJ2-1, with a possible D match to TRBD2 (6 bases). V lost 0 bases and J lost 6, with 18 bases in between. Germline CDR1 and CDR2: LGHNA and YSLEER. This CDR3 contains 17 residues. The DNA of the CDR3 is TGCGCCAGCAGCCAAGATTACCCTGAGCGGGTTCCCAATGAGCAGTTCTTC. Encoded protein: CASSQDYPERVPNEQFF.

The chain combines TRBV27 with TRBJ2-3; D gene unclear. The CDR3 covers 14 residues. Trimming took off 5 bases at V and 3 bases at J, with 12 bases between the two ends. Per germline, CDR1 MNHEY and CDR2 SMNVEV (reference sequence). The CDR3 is CASSQAYRTDTQYF. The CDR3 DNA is TGTGCCAGCAGTCAGGCTTACCGGACAGATACGCAGTATTTT.

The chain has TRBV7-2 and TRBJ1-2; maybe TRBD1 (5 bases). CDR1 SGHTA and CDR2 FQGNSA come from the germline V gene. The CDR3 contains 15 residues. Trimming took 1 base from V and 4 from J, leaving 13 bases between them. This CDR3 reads CASSLDVRQTYGYTF. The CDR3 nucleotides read TGTGCCAGCAGCTTAGATGTGCGACAGACCTATGGCTACACCTTC.

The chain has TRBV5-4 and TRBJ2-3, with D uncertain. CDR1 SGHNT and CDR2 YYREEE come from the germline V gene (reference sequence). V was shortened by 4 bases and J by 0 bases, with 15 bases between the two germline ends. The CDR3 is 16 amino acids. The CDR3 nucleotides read TGTGCCAGCAGCACCCCTCTAGGTCCCAGCACAGATACGCAGTATTTT. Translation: CASSTPLGPSTDTQYF.

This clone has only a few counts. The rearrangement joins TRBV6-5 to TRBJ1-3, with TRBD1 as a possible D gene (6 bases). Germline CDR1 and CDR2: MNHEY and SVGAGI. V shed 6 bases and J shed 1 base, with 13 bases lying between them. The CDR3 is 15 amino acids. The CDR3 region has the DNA TGTGCCAGCAGCAAATTAGGACAGTCTGGAAACACCATATATTTT. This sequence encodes CASSKLGQSGNTIYF.

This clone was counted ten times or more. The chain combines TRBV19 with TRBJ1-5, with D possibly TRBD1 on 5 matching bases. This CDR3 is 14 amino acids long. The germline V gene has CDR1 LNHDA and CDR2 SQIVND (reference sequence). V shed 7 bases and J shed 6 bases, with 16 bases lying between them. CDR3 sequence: CASKAPDRLQPQHF. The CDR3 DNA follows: TGTGCCAGTAAAGCCCCAGACAGACTTCAGCCCCAGCATTTT.

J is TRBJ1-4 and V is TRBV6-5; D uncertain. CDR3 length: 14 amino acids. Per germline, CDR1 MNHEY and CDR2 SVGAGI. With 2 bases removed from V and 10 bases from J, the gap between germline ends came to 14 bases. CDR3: CASSYSGASGKLFF. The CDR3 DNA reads TGTGCCAGCAGTTACAGCGGTGCTTCGGGAAAACTGTTTTTT.

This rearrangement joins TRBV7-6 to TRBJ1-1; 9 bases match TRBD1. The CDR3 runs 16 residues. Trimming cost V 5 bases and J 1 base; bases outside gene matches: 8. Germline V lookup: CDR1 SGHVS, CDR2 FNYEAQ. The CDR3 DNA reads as TGTGCCAGCAGCCTAACAGGGGGCCTCGCGAACACTGAAGCTTTCTTT. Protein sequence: CASSLTGGLANTEAFF.

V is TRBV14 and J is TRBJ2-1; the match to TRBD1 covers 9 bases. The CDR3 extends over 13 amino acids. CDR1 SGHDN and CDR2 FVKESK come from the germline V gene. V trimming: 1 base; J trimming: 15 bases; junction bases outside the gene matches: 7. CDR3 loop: CASSQVGGQGWFF. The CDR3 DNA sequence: TGTGCCAGCAGCCAAGTTGGGGGACAGGGTTGGTTCTTC.

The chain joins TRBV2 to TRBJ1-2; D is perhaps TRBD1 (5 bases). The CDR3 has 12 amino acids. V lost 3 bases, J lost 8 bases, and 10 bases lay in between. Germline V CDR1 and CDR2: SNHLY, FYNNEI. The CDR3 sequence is CASSENRQGYTF. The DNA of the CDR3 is TGTGCCAGCAGTGAGAACAGGCAGGGCTACACCTTC.

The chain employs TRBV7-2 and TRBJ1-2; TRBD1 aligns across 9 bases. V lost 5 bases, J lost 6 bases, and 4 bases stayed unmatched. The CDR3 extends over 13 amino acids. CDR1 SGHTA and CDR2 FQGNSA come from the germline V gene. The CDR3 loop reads CASSADRGNGYTF. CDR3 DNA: TGTGCCAGCAGCGCAGACAGGGGGAATGGCTACACCTTC. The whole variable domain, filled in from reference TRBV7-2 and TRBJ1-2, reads GAGVSQSPSNKVTEKGKDVELRCDPISGHTALYWYRQSLGQGLEFLIYFQGNSAPDKSGLPSDRFSAERTGGSVSTLTIQRTQQEDSAVYLCASSADRGNGYTFGSGTRLTVV.

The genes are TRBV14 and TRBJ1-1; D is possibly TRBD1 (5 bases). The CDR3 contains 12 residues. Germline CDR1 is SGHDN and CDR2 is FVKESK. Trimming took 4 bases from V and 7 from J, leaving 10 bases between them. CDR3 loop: CASSPQGIEAFF. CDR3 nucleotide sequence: TGTGCCAGCAGCCCCCAGGGTATTGAAGCTTTCTTT.

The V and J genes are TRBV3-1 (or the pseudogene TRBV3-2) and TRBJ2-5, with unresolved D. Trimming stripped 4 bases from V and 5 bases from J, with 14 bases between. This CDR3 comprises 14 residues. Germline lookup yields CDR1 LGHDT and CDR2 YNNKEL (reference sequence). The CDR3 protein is CASSPQVGQETQYF. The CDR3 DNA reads TGTGCCAGCAGCCCCCAGGTCGGTCAGGAGACCCAGTACTTC.

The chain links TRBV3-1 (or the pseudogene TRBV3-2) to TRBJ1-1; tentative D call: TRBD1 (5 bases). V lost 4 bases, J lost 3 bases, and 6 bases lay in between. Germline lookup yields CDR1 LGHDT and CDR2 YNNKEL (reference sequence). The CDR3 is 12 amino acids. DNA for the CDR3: TGTGCCAGCAGCCCGGGGGACACTGAAGCTTTCTTT. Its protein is CASSPGDTEAFF.

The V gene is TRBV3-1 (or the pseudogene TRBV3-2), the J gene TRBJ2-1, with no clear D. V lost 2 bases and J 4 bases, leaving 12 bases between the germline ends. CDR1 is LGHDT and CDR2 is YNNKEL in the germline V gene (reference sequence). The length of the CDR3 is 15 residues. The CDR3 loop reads CASSQSVENYNEQFF. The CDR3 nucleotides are TGTGCCAGCAGCCAATCGGTAGAAAATTACAATGAGCAGTTCTTC.

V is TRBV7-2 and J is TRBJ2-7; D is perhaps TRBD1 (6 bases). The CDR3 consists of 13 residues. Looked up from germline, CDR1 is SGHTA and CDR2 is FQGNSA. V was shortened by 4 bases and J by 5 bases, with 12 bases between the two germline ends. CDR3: CASSSQGFDEQYF. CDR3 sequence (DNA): TGTGCCAGCAGCTCCCAGGGGTTCGACGAGCAGTACTTC.